The TCR beta chain under discussion was sequenced for a study of CD8+ T cells in alopecia areata. The V and J ends lost 1 base and 2 bases respectively, with 5 bases between them. Germline CDR1 is SEHNR and CDR2 is FQNEAQ (reference sequence). The length of the CDR3 is 13 residues. cDNA reverse transcribed from extracted RNA served as the sequencing template. Some clones are missing from TCRdb's copy, which holds only in-frame ones; the method was immunoSEQ multiplex PCR. This sample has some 120,000 clones, with 58% found just once. This clone was found a few times. The starting material was CD4+ T cells sorted from blood, obtained at week 0. The source of this sequence is a human donor with alopecia areata. The V gene is TRBV7-9, the J gene TRBJ1-1; unclear D gene. CDR3: CASSLGANTEAFF. Written as DNA, the CDR3 is TGTGCCAGCAGCTTAGGTGCAAACACTGAAGCTTTCTTT.